Presented here are 5 T cell receptor beta chains from one specimen sequenced in a study of blood T cell repertoires in COVID-19. Assay: immunoSEQ multiplex PCR; the TCRdb copy retains only in-frame clones and omits some. Of about 100,000 clones listed, 65% to 90% are singletons. The sequencing sample was made of peripheral blood. The receptors originated from a man of 80 years or more with active or convalescent COVID-19.

This clone was seen only once. The chain employs TRBV4-3 and TRBJ2-1; D perhaps matches TRBD2 (6 bases). Per germline, CDR1 LGHNA and CDR2 YSLEER. V was cut by 0 bases and J by 7 bases, with 7 bases left in between. The CDR3 spans 13 residues. The CDR3 DNA is TGCGCCAGCAGCCAAGATGGAGGGAATGAGCAGTTCTTC. Encoded protein: CASSQDGGNEQFF.

This clone was picked up one time. The chain is built from TRBV3-1 (or the pseudogene TRBV3-2) and TRBJ1-4; D gene uncertain. CDR3 length: 15 residues. Germline assignment: CDR1 LGHDT and CDR2 YNNKEL (reference sequence). Trimming pared 0 bases from V and 4 bases from J, leaving 9 bases between. CDR3 sequence: CASSQDWAYNEKLFF. The DNA for the CDR3 is TGTGCCAGCAGCCAAGATTGGGCTTATAATGAAAAACTGTTTTTT.

V and J are TRBV27 and TRBJ2-7, with D possibly being TRBD2 (6 bases). Germline V CDR1 and CDR2: MNHEY, SMNVEV (reference sequence). Trimming took off 4 bases at V and 2 bases at J, with 12 bases between the two ends. CDR3 length equals 14 residues. The DNA of the CDR3 is TGTGCCAGCAGTTCCTCAACGGGGGCCTACGAGCAGTACTTC. Protein product: CASSSSTGAYEQYF.

This clone has a single count. The chain employs TRBV5-8 and TRBJ2-3; D is uncertain. Germline CDR1 reads SGHTS; CDR2 reads YDEGEE. V was trimmed by 2 bases and J by 4 bases, leaving 11 bases between them. This CDR3 is built from 14 residues. For the CDR3, the DNA is TGTGCCAGCAGCTTTCCTCTAGGTGCAGATACGCAGTATTTT. It translates to CASSFPLGADTQYF.

This chain connects TRBV2 to TRBJ1-1; a weak D match, TRBD1 (6 bases). There are 16 residues in the CDR3. Germline CDR1 SNHLY, CDR2 FYNNEI. The V end was cut by 4 bases, the J end by 2 bases, with 17 bases between. CDR3 coding DNA: TGTGCCAGCAGTGCGTCAGGGGCCTTTACTAACACTGAAGCTTTCTTT. This encodes CASSASGAFTNTEAFF.